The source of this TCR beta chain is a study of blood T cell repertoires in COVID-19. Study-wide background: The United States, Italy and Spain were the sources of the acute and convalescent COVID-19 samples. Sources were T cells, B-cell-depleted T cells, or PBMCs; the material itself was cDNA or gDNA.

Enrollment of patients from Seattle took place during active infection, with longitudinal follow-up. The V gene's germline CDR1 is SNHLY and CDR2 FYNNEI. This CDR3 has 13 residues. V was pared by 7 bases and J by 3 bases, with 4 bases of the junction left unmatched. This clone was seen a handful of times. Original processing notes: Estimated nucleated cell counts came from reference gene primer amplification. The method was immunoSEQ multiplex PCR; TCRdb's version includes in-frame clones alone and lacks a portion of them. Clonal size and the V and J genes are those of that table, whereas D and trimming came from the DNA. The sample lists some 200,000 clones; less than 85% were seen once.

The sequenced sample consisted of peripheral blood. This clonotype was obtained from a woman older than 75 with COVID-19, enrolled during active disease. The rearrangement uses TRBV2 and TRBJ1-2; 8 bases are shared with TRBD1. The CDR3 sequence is CASKQDRDYGYTF. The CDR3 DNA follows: TGTGCCAGCAAGCAGGACAGGGACTATGGCTACACCTTC.